These 32 T cell receptor beta chains share one sample of origin, sequenced in a study of blood T cell repertoires in COVID-19. This table comes from immunoSEQ multiplex PCR, and its TCRdb copy is limited to in-frame clones, with some not included. This table holds approximately 87,000 clones, more than 85% found once. The material sequenced was peripheral blood. These receptors all stem from a man between 65 and 85 years old with active or convalescent COVID-19.

The rearrangement joins TRBV6-2 or TRBV6-3 to TRBJ2-5; D is ambiguous. The CDR3 contains 14 residues. Deletions cut 2 bases from V and 1 base from J, with 8 bases between. CDR1 and CDR2 from the germline V gene are MNHEY and SVGEGT. CDR3: CASSYLPSQETQYF. The DNA for the CDR3 is TGTGCCAGCAGTTACCTCCCTTCCCAAGAGACCCAGTACTTC.

V gene TRBV5-4 combines with J gene TRBJ2-1, with TRBD2 matching over 10 bases. V lost 4 bases to trimming and J lost 3 bases; unmatched junction nucleotides: 4. This CDR3 contains 15 residues. Germline-derived CDR1 and CDR2 are SGHNT and YYREEE (reference sequence). The CDR3 nucleotides read TGTGCCAGCAGCCCCGGGACTAGCGACTACAATGAGCAGTTCTTC. It codes for CASSPGTSDYNEQFF.

The chain recombines TRBV3-1 (or the pseudogene TRBV3-2) with TRBJ2-3; no clear D gene. The CDR3 is 13 amino acids. Germline lookup yields CDR1 LGHDT and CDR2 YNNKEL (reference sequence). V was cut by 1 base and J by 8 bases, with 10 bases left in between. The CDR3 region is CASSQAERSTQYF. The DNA for the CDR3 is TGTGCCAGCAGCCAAGCAGAGAGGTCTACGCAGTATTTT.

The chain combines TRBV19 with TRBJ1-5; D is unresolved. V lost 6 bases to trimming and J lost 5 bases, with 11 bases between them. Germline CDR1 reads LNHDA; CDR2 reads SQIVND (reference sequence). The CDR3 covers 13 residues. In DNA, the CDR3 is TGTGCCAGTAGCTCGAATGAGGATCAGCCCCAGCATTTT. This gives the protein CASSSNEDQPQHF.

CDR3 DNA: TGTGCCAGCAGCGTAGCAGGGGGCTATGGCTACACCTTC. This gives the protein CASSVAGGYGYTF. The gene calls are TRBV9 and TRBJ1-2, with 7 bases aligning to TRBD1. The CDR3 covers 13 residues. Per germline, CDR1 SGDLS and CDR2 YYNGEE. The junction had 0 bases not matched to a gene; V was cut back by 0 bases and J by 4 bases.

This chain uses TRBV7-2 with TRBJ2-1; 8 nucleotides align to TRBD1. From germline, CDR1 is SGHTA and CDR2 FQGNSA. V trimming: 1 base; J trimming: 9 bases; junction bases outside the gene matches: 11. This CDR3 is built from 16 residues. This CDR3 is CASSLVRGQGSIEQFF. As DNA, the CDR3 is TGTGCCAGCAGCTTAGTTCGAGGACAGGGATCAATTGAGCAGTTCTTC. Filled out from reference TRBV7-2 and TRBJ2-1, the complete variable domain reads GAGVSQSPSNKVTEKGKDVELRCDPISGHTALYWYRQSLGQGLEFLIYFQGNSAPDKSGLPSDRFSAERTGGSVSTLTIQRTQQEDSAVYLCASSLVRGQGSIEQFFGPGTRLTVL.

This clone was seen once. The chain has TRBV9 and TRBJ2-1; a weak D match, TRBD1 (6 bases). The CDR3 has 16 amino acids. Germline lookup yields CDR1 SGDLS and CDR2 YYNGEE. V gave up 3 bases and J gave up 5 bases, with 18 bases separating them. The CDR3 sequence is CASSAQGQGWDNEQFF. The CDR3 DNA follows: TGTGCCAGCAGCGCCCAAGGGCAGGGGTGGGACAATGAGCAGTTCTTC.

This clone has a handful of counts. V and J are TRBV28 and TRBJ1-2, with D perhaps matching TRBD1 (6 bases). The CDR3 contains 18 residues. The germline V gene encodes CDR1 MDHEN and CDR2 SYDVKM. Between the trimmed V and J ends, which lost 4 bases and 7 bases, there was a span of 28 bases. CDR3 coding DNA: TGTGCCAGCAGTTCCCTCTCGGGGGGGGACAAGGAGATACTTGGCTACACCTTC. Protein: CASSSLSGGDKEILGYTF.

V usage is TRBV7-9 and J usage is TRBJ1-4; D gene unclear. This CDR3 contains 14 residues. V gave up 5 bases and J gave up 7 bases, with 14 bases separating them. Germline values: CDR1 SEHNR, CDR2 FQNEAQ (reference sequence). For the CDR3, the DNA is TGTGCCAGCAGCCCCCGAGGGTTAATTGAAAAACTGTTTTTT. It encodes CASSPRGLIEKLFF.

The chain joins TRBV5-1 to TRBJ1-1; 7 nucleotides match TRBD1. The trim removed 5 bases at V and 5 bases at J, leaving 9 bases unmatched. Germline assignment: CDR1 SGHRS and CDR2 YFSETQ. The CDR3 is 14 residues long. CDR3 DNA sequence: TGCGCCAGCAGAGACCGGGACAGCGGGACTGAAGCTTTCTTT. Amino acids: CASRDRDSGTEAFF.

The chain combines TRBV6-5 with TRBJ2-3; the D gene is possibly TRBD2 (6 bases). The V end was cut by 8 bases, the J end by 3 bases, with 18 bases between. Germline V gives CDR1 MNHEY, CDR2 SVGAGI. This CDR3 has 15 amino acids. Written as DNA, the CDR3 is TGTGCCAGCCAAGGAGGAACTAGCTCGACAGATACGCAGTATTTT. It is translated as CASQGGTSSTDTQYF.

This chain joins TRBV18 and TRBJ2-7; the D gene is possibly TRBD1 (6 bases). Trimming took off 2 bases at V and 2 bases at J, with 7 bases between the two ends. CDR3 size: 13 residues. CDR1 and CDR2 (germline): KGHSH, LQKENI. CDR3 nucleotide sequence: TGTGCCAGCTCACCAACAGGGACCTACGAGCAGTACTTC. It is translated as CASSPTGTYEQYF.

The chain joins TRBV2 to TRBJ2-5; tentative D call: TRBD1 (5 bases). Germline CDR1 reads SNHLY; CDR2 reads FYNNEI. Trimming pared 5 bases from V and 1 base from J, leaving 14 bases between. The CDR3 is 15 amino acids. DNA of the CDR3: TGTGCCAGCAGTATCGAACAGGTCTCCCAAGAGACCCAGTACTTC. Its translation is CASSIEQVSQETQYF.

The chain carries TRBV18 and TRBJ1-1, with 8 bases lining up with TRBD1. This CDR3 contains 15 residues. Trimming at V came to 5 bases and at J to 4 bases, leaving 9 bases not matched to a gene. Germline values: CDR1 KGHSH, CDR2 LQKENI. Written as DNA, the CDR3 is TGTGCCAGCTCAGGTCGACAGGGGATGGGCACTGAAGCTTTCTTT. Its translation is CASSGRQGMGTEAFF.

This rearrangement joins TRBV10-3 to TRBJ1-1, with a weak D call TRBD1 (5 bases). The V and J ends lost 4 bases and 1 base respectively, with 7 bases between them. The CDR3 spans 13 residues. Germline lookup yields CDR1 ENHRY and CDR2 SYGVKD. CDR3 bases: TGTGCCATCAGTGGCAGGGAGAACACTGAAGCTTTCTTT. The encoded protein is CAISGRENTEAFF.

The rearrangement links TRBV27 to TRBJ1-2, with D possibly TRBD1 on 5 matching bases. From germline, CDR1 is MNHEY and CDR2 SMNVEV (reference sequence). The CDR3 extends over 13 amino acids. V dropped 5 bases and J dropped 0 bases, with 7 bases sitting between them. The CDR3 spells CASSQGANYGYTF. As DNA, the CDR3 is TGTGCCAGCAGTCAAGGGGCTAACTATGGCTACACCTTC.

The chain combines TRBV5-1 with TRBJ2-1; a weak D match, TRBD1 (6 bases). Between the trimmed V and J ends, which lost 0 bases and 7 bases, there was a span of 14 bases. Germline V gene data show CDR1 as SGHRS and CDR2 as YFSETQ. CDR3 length: 15 residues. The CDR3 here is CASSLVPGVENEQFF. The CDR3 bases are TGCGCCAGCAGCTTGGTGCCAGGGGTGGAGAATGAGCAGTTCTTC.

This rearrangement joins TRBV28 to TRBJ2-1; 12 bases match TRBD2. Germline V CDR1 and CDR2: MDHEN, SYDVKM. CDR3 length: 16 amino acids. Trimming removed 6 bases from V and 3 bases from J; junction bases left unmatched: 6. For the CDR3, the DNA is TGTGCCAGCAGAAAGACTAGCGGGAGCTACTACAATGAGCAGTTCTTC. It encodes CASRKTSGSYYNEQFF.

This rearrangement joins TRBV3-1 (or the pseudogene TRBV3-2) to TRBJ2-1, with TRBD2 identical over 9 bases. The CDR3 length is 18 residues. J was trimmed by 5 bases and V by 4 bases; bases with no gene match: 15. Germline CDR1 reads LGHDT; CDR2 reads YNNKEL (reference sequence). In nucleotides, the CDR3 is TGTGCCAGCAGCCCTTGGGGAATGAGCGGGAGGTCCCACAATGAGCAGTTCTTC. This gives the protein CASSPWGMSGRSHNEQFF.

This chain links TRBV4-1 with TRBJ2-1; 7 bases map to TRBD2. The CDR3 consists of 14 residues. Germline V gene sequence: CDR1 MGHRA, CDR2 YSYEKL. J gave up 7 bases and V 4 bases, and 7 bases lay outside the gene matches. The CDR3 reads CASSPGGRGNEQFF. CDR3 in DNA: TGCGCCAGCAGCCCAGGTGGGAGGGGAAATGAGCAGTTCTTC.

This sequence joins TRBV7-9 and TRBJ2-7; 8 bases fit TRBD2. The CDR3 extends over 16 amino acids. J was trimmed by 0 bases and V by 1 base; bases with no gene match: 5. Germline-derived CDR1 and CDR2 are SEHNR and FQNEAQ (reference sequence). CDR3 amino acids: CASSLGGTRSSYEQYF. The CDR3 nucleotides read TGTGCCAGCAGCTTAGGAGGGACTAGAAGCTCCTACGAGCAGTACTTC.

V gene TRBV9 combines with J gene TRBJ1-6; D is unresolved. CDR3 length: 12 amino acids. Trimming took 4 bases from V and 10 from J, leaving 9 bases between them. CDR1 SGDLS and CDR2 YYNGEE come from the germline V gene. The CDR3 region has the DNA TGTGCCAGCAGCCCCCGAGAATCACCCCTCCACTTT. Amino acids: CASSPRESPLHF.

The chain carries TRBV7-2 and TRBJ1-2; D call uncertain. Germline CDR1 is SGHTA and CDR2 is FQGNSA. This CDR3 is built from 14 residues. The V end was cut by 3 bases, the J end by 4 bases, with 12 bases between. CDR3 region: CASSFDEERYGYTF. CDR3 nucleotides: TGTGCCAGCAGCTTTGACGAGGAACGCTATGGCTACACCTTC.

The rearrangement uses TRBV30 and TRBJ2-2; D might be TRBD2 (6 bases). This CDR3 is 13 amino acids long. The V gene's germline CDR1 is GTSNPN and CDR2 SVGIG (reference sequence). The V end was cut by 2 bases, the J end by 6 bases, with 10 bases between. CDR3 in DNA: TGTGCCTGGAGTTCCAGGAGGGCCGGGGAGCTGTTTTTT. It translates to CAWSSRRAGELFF.

The chain uses TRBV5-1 and TRBJ1-1; perhaps TRBD1 as D (6 bases). CDR1 is SGHRS and CDR2 is YFSETQ in the germline V gene. CDR3 length equals 13 residues. Trimming cost V 5 bases and J 3 bases, with 11 bases left between them. The DNA for the CDR3 is TGCGCCAGCAGAAGGGACACTTACACTGAAGCTTTCTTT. It codes for CASRRDTYTEAFF.

The chain couples TRBV28 to TRBJ1-1; D is undetermined. The CDR3 is 13 amino acids. Germline assignment: CDR1 MDHEN and CDR2 SYDVKM. V gave up 6 bases and J gave up 0 bases, with 8 bases separating them. DNA for the CDR3: TGTGCCAGCAGGCCCCACATGAACACTGAAGCTTTCTTT. Protein sequence: CASRPHMNTEAFF.

The chain employs TRBV10-3 and TRBJ2-2, with TRBD2 as a possible D gene (7 bases). The germline CDR1 and CDR2 sequences are ENHRY and SYGVKD. V was cut by 7 bases and J by 0 bases, with 15 bases left in between. This CDR3 comprises 16 residues. CDR3 amino acids: CAIKDAGASNTGELFF. As DNA, the CDR3 is TGTGCCATCAAAGACGCGGGGGCATCGAACACCGGGGAGCTGTTTTTT.

V and J are TRBV5-1 and TRBJ1-4; perhaps TRBD1 as D (5 bases). The germline CDR1 and CDR2 sequences are SGHRS and YFSETQ. The V gene lost 0 bases and the J gene lost 7 bases, with 10 bases spanning the gap. The CDR3 runs 14 residues. CDR3 nucleotides: TGCGCCAGCAGCTTGGCCCCCGGGGGTGAAAAACTGTTTTTT. It yields the protein CASSLAPGGEKLFF.

The gene calls are TRBV5-1 and TRBJ2-3; perhaps TRBD1 as D (6 bases). The CDR3 loop spans 15 amino acids. Germline-derived CDR1 and CDR2 are SGHRS and YFSETQ. V was pared by 5 bases and J by 6 bases, with 19 bases between. The CDR3 region has the DNA TGCGCCAGCAGATCAGGGGAAATTGGACGGGATACGCAGTATTTT. This encodes CASRSGEIGRDTQYF.

This clone was counted only a few times. The chain has TRBV6-2 or TRBV6-3 and TRBJ1-3; no clear D. Trimming took off 4 bases at V and 4 bases at J, with 8 bases between the two ends. This CDR3 contains 13 residues. CDR1 is MNHEY, CDR2 SVGEGT, per germline. The CDR3 sequence: CASSLTEGNTIYF. CDR3 DNA sequence: TGTGCCAGCAGTTTGACGGAGGGAAACACCATATATTTT.

The CDR3 nucleotides are TGTGCCAGTAGTCGACAGGCTGCACCCCTCCACTTT. Its protein product is CASSRQAAPLHF. The rearrangement uses TRBV19 and TRBJ1-6; possible D gene TRBD1, 6 bases. CDR1 is LNHDA, CDR2 SQIVND, per germline (reference sequence). Trimming removed 5 bases at V and 11 bases at J, with 10 bases between. The CDR3 spans 12 residues.

The gene calls are TRBV24-1 and TRBJ2-2, with unresolved D. This CDR3 has 15 amino acids. V dropped 4 bases and J dropped 1 base, with 9 bases sitting between them. Germline lookup yields CDR1 KGHDR and CDR2 SFDVKD. CDR3 amino acids: CATSEPRGNTGELFF. DNA of the CDR3: TGTGCCACCAGTGAACCCCGAGGGAACACCGGGGAGCTGTTTTTT.